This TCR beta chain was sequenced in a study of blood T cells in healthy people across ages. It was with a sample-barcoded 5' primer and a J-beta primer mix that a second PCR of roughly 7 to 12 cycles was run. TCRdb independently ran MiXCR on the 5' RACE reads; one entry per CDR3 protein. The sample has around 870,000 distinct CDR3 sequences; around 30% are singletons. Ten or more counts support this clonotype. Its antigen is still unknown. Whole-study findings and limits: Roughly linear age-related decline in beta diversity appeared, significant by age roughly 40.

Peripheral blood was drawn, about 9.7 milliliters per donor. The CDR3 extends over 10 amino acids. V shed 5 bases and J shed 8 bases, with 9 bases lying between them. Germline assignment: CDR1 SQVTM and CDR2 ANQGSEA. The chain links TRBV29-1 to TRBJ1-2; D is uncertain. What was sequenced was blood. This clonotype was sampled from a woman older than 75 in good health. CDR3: CSVLKGGYTF. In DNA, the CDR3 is TGCAGCGTTCTTAAGGGAGGCTACACCTTC.